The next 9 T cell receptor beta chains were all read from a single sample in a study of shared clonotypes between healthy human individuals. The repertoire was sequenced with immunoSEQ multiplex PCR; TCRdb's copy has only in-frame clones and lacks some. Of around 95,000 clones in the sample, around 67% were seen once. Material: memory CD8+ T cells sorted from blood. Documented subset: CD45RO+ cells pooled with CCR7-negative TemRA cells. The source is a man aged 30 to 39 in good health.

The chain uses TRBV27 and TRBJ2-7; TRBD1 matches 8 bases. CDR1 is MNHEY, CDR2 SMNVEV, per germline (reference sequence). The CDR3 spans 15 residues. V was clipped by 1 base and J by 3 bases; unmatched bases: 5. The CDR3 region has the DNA TGTGCCAGCAGTTTATTTTCAGGGGGCTACTACGAGCAGTACTTC. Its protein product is CASSLFSGGYYEQYF.

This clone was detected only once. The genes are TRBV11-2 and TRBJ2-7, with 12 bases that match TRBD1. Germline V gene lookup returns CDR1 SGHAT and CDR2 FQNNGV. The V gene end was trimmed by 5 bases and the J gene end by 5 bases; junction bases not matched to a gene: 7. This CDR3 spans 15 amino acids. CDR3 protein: CASSRRGQGAHEQYF. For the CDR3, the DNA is TGTGCCAGCAGCCGCCGGGGACAGGGGGCCCACGAGCAGTACTTC.

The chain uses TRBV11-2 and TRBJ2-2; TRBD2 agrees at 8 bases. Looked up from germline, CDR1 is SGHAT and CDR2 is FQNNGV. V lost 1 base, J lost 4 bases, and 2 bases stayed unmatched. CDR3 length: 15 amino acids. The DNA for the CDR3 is TGTGCCAGCAGCTTAGTAGCGGGGAGCACCGGGGAGCTGTTTTTT. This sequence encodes CASSLVAGSTGELFF.

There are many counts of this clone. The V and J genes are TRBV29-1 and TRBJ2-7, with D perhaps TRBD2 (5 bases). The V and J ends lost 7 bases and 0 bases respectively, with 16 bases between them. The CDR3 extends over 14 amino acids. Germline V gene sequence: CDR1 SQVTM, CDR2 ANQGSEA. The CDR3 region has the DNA TGCAGCGCAACGACGACTAAAAGCTCCTACGAGCAGTACTTC. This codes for CSATTTKSSYEQYF.

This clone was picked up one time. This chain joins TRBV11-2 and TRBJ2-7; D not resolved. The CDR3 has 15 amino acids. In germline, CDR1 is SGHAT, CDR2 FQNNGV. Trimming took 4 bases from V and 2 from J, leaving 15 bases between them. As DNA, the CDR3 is TGTGCCAGCAGCTCGACACTAAGAAGCCCCTACGAGCAGTACTTC. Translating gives CASSSTLRSPYEQYF.

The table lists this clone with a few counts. For the CDR3, the DNA is TGTGCCAGCAGCGAAGACCCAGGGGGGACCACTGAAGCTTTCTTT. This translates into CASSEDPGGTTEAFF. The chain couples TRBV7-6 to TRBJ1-1; TRBD1 agrees at 7 bases. J lost 4 bases, V lost 5 bases, and 10 bases had no gene match. The CDR3 length is 15 residues. CDR1 and CDR2 (germline): SGHVS, FNYEAQ. Based on the CDR3 plus reference TRBV7-6 and TRBJ1-1, the full variable domain is GAGVSQSPRYKVTKRGQDVALRCDPISGHVSLYWYRQALGQGPEFLTYFNYEAQQDKSGLPNDRFSAERPEGSISTLTIQRTEQRDSAMYRCASSEDPGGTTEAFFGQGTRLTVV.

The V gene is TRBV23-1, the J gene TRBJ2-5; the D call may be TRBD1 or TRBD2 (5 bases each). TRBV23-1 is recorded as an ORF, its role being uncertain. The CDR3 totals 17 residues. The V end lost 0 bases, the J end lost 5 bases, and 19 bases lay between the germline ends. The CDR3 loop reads CASSQSRGDRLRETQYF. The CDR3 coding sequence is TGCGCCAGCAGTCAATCGAGAGGGGATCGTTTAAGGGAGACCCAGTACTTC.

The CDR3 sequence: CASSPRTSGTLSYEQYF. CDR3 coding DNA: TGTGCCAGCAGCCCGCGGACTAGCGGGACCCTATCCTACGAGCAGTACTTC. The V and J genes are TRBV28 and TRBJ2-7; 12 bases align to TRBD2. The CDR3 covers 17 residues. V lost 6 bases, J lost 1 base, and 10 bases stayed unmatched. CDR1 is MDHEN, CDR2 SYDVKM, per germline.

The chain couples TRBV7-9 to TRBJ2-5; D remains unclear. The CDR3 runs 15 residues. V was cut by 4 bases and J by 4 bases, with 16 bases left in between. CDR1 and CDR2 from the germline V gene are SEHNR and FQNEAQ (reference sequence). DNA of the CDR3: TGTGCCAGCAGCTCGGGTGTTCGGCCGTCAGAGACCCAGTACTTC. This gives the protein CASSSGVRPSETQYF.